Below are 16 T cell receptor beta chains sequenced from a single sample in a study of T cells in Graves' hyperthyroidism and ophthalmopathy. Amplification of TCR beta CDR3 regions used RNA as the template. Using the HTBI primer set, a first-round RT-PCR was run on the TCR CDR3. TCRdb reanalysed the multiplex PCR reads using MiXCR and keeps one entry per CDR3 protein. The sample yields approximately 620,000 distinct CDR3 sequences, approximately 13% seen once. Sequencing used blood. These receptors came from a woman aged 25 to 39 with Graves' hyperthyroidism that later progressed to Graves' ophthalmopathy.

This clonotype was recorded only once. The chain has TRBV6-1 and TRBJ2-7; D possibly corresponds to TRBD2 (5 bases). The ends were cut back, 2 bases at V and 0 bases at J, with 11 bases in the middle. The CDR3 is made up of 15 amino acids. Germline V lookup: CDR1 MNHNS, CDR2 SASEGT. The CDR3 DNA reads TGTGCCAGCAGTGAACACCTGCGGGTCTCCTACGAGCAGTACTTC. This codes for CASSEHLRVSYEQYF.

The CDR3 reads CASSRLAVQETQYF. Written as DNA, the CDR3 is TGTGCCAGCAGCCGCCTAGCGGTCCAAGAGACCCAGTACTTC. The chain employs TRBV12-3 or TRBV12-4 and TRBJ2-5; TRBD2 agrees at 7 bases. V shed 6 bases and J 1 base; nucleotides not matched to a gene: 5. The CDR3 consists of 14 residues.

This clonotype was recorded at least ten times. This chain uses TRBV19 with TRBJ1-1; D remains ambiguous. CDR1 and CDR2 (germline): LNHDA, SQIVND (reference sequence). The germline V and J ends were trimmed by 5 bases and 5 bases, with 18 bases remaining between them. This CDR3 region has 15 residues. This CDR3 reads CASSPGPGRRTEAFF. As DNA, the CDR3 is TGTGCCAGTAGTCCCGGGCCCGGCAGAAGAACTGAAGCTTTCTTT.

The genes are TRBV20-1 and TRBJ2-7, with TRBD1 matching 12 bases. The V segment lost 0 bases and the J segment 5 bases; nucleotides outside the gene matches: 5. The V gene's germline CDR1 is DFQATT and CDR2 SNEGSKA (reference sequence). The CDR3 is 15 amino acids. CDR3 in DNA: TGCAGTGCTAGAGATTCCGGGACAGGGGGCAACGAGCAGTACTTC. Translated, it gives CSARDSGTGGNEQYF.

In DNA form, the CDR3 reads TGTGCCAGCAGCCCATCGACAGGAGAGAACACCGGGGAGCTGTTTTTT. It is translated as CASSPSTGENTGELFF. The chain combines TRBV11-3 with TRBJ2-2; D is possibly TRBD1 (6 bases). The CDR3 has 16 residues. Germline values: CDR1 SGHNT, CDR2 YENEEA. The ends were cut back, 5 bases at V and 1 base at J, with 14 bases in the middle.

CDR3 amino acids: CASSKISGGELFF. The CDR3 DNA sequence: TGCGCCAGCAGCAAAATTTCGGGCGGGGAGCTGTTTTTT. The chain carries TRBV4-1 and TRBJ2-2; the D is unclear. CDR1 MGHRA and CDR2 YSYEKL come from the germline V gene. The ends were cut back, 5 bases at V and 7 bases at J, with 11 bases in the middle. The CDR3 has 13 amino acids.

A remark on this clonotype: This may be a read error: a much more frequent sequence differs by one nucleotide. The gene calls are TRBV7-9 and TRBJ2-7; tentative D call: TRBD1 (5 bases). Germline V gives CDR1 SEHNR, CDR2 FQNEAQ (reference sequence). CDR3 size: 14 residues. V lost 7 bases and J 1 base, leaving 14 bases between the germline ends. CDR3 DNA: TGTGCCAGCAACTCGACCAGGGAATCCTACGAGCAGTACTTC. Its protein is CASNSTRESYEQYF. Combining the CDR3 with reference TRBV7-9 and TRBJ2-7 gives the whole variable domain DTGVSQNPRHKITKRGQNVTFRCDPISEHNRLYWYRQTLGQGPEFLTYFQNEAQLEKSRLLSDRFSAERPKGSFSTLEIQRTEQGDSAMYLCASNSTRESYEQYFGPGTRLTVT.

CDR3 DNA sequence: TGTGCCAGCAGCTTTCCCCAAAACTACGAGCAGTACTTC. It codes for CASSFPQNYEQYF. This chain joins TRBV7-9 and TRBJ2-7; D is unresolved. V lost 3 bases, J lost 3 bases, and 9 bases lay in between. The CDR3 has 13 amino acids. CDR1 and CDR2 from the germline V gene are SEHNR and FQNEAQ (reference sequence).

Ten or more counts support this clonotype. This chain joins TRBV2 and TRBJ1-1; D possibly corresponds to TRBD1 (5 bases). V lost 6 bases, J lost 7 bases, and 12 bases lay in between. The germline gives CDR1 SNHLY, CDR2 FYNNEI. There are 12 residues in the CDR3. The CDR3 protein is CASSSGPLEAFF. The DNA for the CDR3 is TGTGCCAGCAGCTCGGGACCGCTTGAAGCTTTCTTT.

The CDR3 is CASRHQENTEAFF. The CDR3 DNA reads TGTGCCAGCAGACACCAAGAGAACACTGAAGCTTTCTTT. The rearrangement joins TRBV27 to TRBJ1-1; D is unclear. This CDR3 is built from 13 residues. Germline V lookup: CDR1 MNHEY, CDR2 SMNVEV (reference sequence). The germline V and J ends were trimmed by 6 bases and 1 base, with 9 bases remaining between them.

This chain connects TRBV20-1 to TRBJ2-1, with TRBD2 matching over 9 bases. V shed 3 bases, J shed 1 base, and the junction held 7 bases outside the gene matches. This CDR3 is 16 amino acids long. Germline CDR1 reads DFQATT; CDR2 reads SNEGSKA (reference sequence). The CDR3 DNA reads TGCAGTGCTAGGGCGTTAGCGGGAGAGTCCTACAATGAGCAGTTCTTC. Its translation is CSARALAGESYNEQFF.

This chain links TRBV5-6 with TRBJ1-2; no definite D call. The CDR3 has 16 residues. V gave up 2 bases and J gave up 0 bases, with 14 bases separating them. Germline CDR1 reads SGHDT; CDR2 reads YYEEEE. The CDR3 DNA reads as TGTGCCAGCAGCTTTTGGGCGGCAGATACTAACTATGGCTACACCTTC. Translating gives CASSFWAADTNYGYTF.

This sequence joins TRBV6-5 and TRBJ2-1, with 10 positions matching TRBD2. The CDR3 spans 17 residues. Germline CDR1 and CDR2: MNHEY and SVGAGI. The J segment lost 5 bases and the V segment lost 2 bases, leaving 9 bases of the junction unmatched. The CDR3 region is CASSYLRTSGTNNEQFF. The DNA for the CDR3 is TGTGCCAGCAGTTACCTCCGGACTAGCGGAACAAACAATGAGCAGTTCTTC.

This clonotype was found many times. The V gene is TRBV7-2, the J gene TRBJ1-5; D call uncertain. The germline V and J ends were trimmed by 1 base and 0 bases, with 4 bases remaining between them. CDR3 length equals 14 residues. Germline lookup yields CDR1 SGHTA and CDR2 FQGNSA. DNA for the CDR3: TGTGCCAGCAGCTTAGTGGATAGCAATCAGCCCCAGCATTTT. It specifies CASSLVDSNQPQHF.

The chain links TRBV7-9 to TRBJ1-2; D not resolved. The V gene lost 3 bases and the J gene lost 0 bases, with 11 bases spanning the gap. Germline-derived CDR1 and CDR2 are SEHNR and FQNEAQ (reference sequence). This CDR3 has 15 amino acids. The CDR3 region has the DNA TGTGCCAGCAGCTTCAAGACGGGAGCTAACTATGGCTACACCTTC. This codes for CASSFKTGANYGYTF.

This clonotype was recorded many times. V is TRBV12-3 or TRBV12-4 and J is TRBJ2-7, with D unclear. Trimming removed 5 bases at V and 4 bases at J, with 12 bases between. This CDR3 region has 13 residues. CDR3 DNA sequence: TGTGCCAGCAGTGGGGTCATGGATTACGAGCAGTACTTC. This codes for CASSGVMDYEQYF.